This TCR beta chain was observed in a study of long-term antiretroviral therapy in people with HIV. Only a few counts were recorded for this clone. Antigen: not known. Trimming removed 4 bases at V and 7 bases at J, with 11 bases between. The CDR3 is 13 residues long. Germline V gene data show CDR1 as MGHRA and CDR2 as YSYEKL. The study's findings and limits: ART was followed by higher diversity that remained below transplant donor controls.

Sequencing used immunoSEQ v3.0 at survey level. TCRdb's table, derived via immunoSEQ multiplex PCR, lists solely in-frame clones and lacks some. There are 30,000 to 35,000 clones in the sample; about 80% occur only once, and over 7% lies in the top ten. Here the sequenced sample was unsorted PBMCs, taken 0.4 years before starting antiretroviral therapy. V and J are TRBV4-1 and TRBJ1-5, with D hard to call. The TCR was taken from a man aged 18 to 30 with HIV. The CDR3 reads CASSLYTGQPQHF. The CDR3 DNA reads as TGCGCCAGCAGCCTGTACACGGGGCAGCCCCAGCATTTT.